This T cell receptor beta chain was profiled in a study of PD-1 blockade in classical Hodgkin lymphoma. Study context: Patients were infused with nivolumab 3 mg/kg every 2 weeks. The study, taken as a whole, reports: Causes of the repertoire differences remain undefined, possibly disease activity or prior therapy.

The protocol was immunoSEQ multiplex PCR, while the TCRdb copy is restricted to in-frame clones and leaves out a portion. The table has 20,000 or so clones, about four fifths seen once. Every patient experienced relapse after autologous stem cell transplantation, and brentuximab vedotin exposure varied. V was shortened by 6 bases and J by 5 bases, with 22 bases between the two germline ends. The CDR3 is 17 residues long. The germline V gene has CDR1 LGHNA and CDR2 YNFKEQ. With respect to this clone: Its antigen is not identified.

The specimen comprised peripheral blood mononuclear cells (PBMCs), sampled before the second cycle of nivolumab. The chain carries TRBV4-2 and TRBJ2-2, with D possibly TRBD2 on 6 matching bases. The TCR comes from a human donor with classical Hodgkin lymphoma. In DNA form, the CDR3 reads TGTGCCAGCAGTCCATTTGGGGTAACGGGGGTTACCGGGGAGCTGTTTTTT. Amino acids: CASSPFGVTGVTGELFF.